In its sample, the clone carrying this T cell receptor (beta chain) was seen many times. Antigen: not known. Researchers amplified the TCR beta CDR3 regions from RNA transcripts. RT-PCR in the first round (using the HTBI primer set) targeted the TCR CDR3. TCRdb re-called the multiplex PCR reads with MiXCR, one entry per CDR3 protein. The sample contains some 400,000 distinct CDR3 sequences, roughly 14% of which appear only once. The data stem from a study of T cells in Graves' hyperthyroidism and ophthalmopathy. Findings and limits, study-wide: In the analysis, a 13 V-J model separated ophthalmopathy from stable hyperthyroidism.

Material: blood. This TCR was recovered from a man between 25 and 39 years old with Graves' hyperthyroidism that later progressed to Graves' ophthalmopathy.

The CDR3 sequence is CASGGGGLYNSPLHF. CDR3 coding DNA: TGTGCTAGTGGTGGAGGAGGTCTATATAATTCACCCCTCCACTTT. J is TRBJ1-6 and V is TRBV12-5; no firm D call. From germline, CDR1 is LGHNT and CDR2 FRNRAP. Trimming took 5 bases from V and 4 from J, leaving 12 bases between them. CDR3 length: 15 amino acids. Combining the CDR3 with reference TRBV12-5 and TRBJ1-6 gives the whole variable domain DARVTQTPRHKVTEMGQEVTMRCQPILGHNTVFWYRQTMMQGLELLAYFRNRAPLDDSGMPKDRFSAEMPDATLATLKIQPSEPRDSAVYFCASGGGGLYNSPLHFGNGTRLTVT.